The subject of this entry is one T cell receptor (beta chain). Antigen specificity is unknown. The data were taken from a study of cytomegalovirus exposure and HLA in healthy donors. Study details: Among the roughly 400 genotyped donors, just over 80% were placed in the Caucasian-associated ancestry cluster.

The PCR contained 60 Vbeta and 13 Jbeta primers. The assay was immunoSEQ multiplex PCR, and TCRdb's table has in-frame clones only and misses some. The table records about 210,000 clones, roughly 82% of them present only once. Overall study results and limits: Associated with cytomegalovirus, according to the listing, were around 170 TCR beta chains. In a later analysis, V- and J-gene trimming of beta chains associated with a DCLRE1C missense variant, replicated independently.

The receptor's source is a man aged 40-49 years in good health and CMV-seropositive. Sequencing used PBMCs.

This CDR3 reads CASSSSGQGAVEAFF. CDR3 DNA sequence: TGTGCCAGCAGCTCCTCCGGACAGGGGGCGGTTGAAGCTTTCTTT. This rearrangement joins TRBV5-8 to TRBJ1-1; 11 bases agree with TRBD1. The V segment lost 3 bases and the J segment 7 bases; nucleotides outside the gene matches: 8. The CDR3 runs to 15 residues. CDR1 is SGHTS, CDR2 YDEGEE, per germline.